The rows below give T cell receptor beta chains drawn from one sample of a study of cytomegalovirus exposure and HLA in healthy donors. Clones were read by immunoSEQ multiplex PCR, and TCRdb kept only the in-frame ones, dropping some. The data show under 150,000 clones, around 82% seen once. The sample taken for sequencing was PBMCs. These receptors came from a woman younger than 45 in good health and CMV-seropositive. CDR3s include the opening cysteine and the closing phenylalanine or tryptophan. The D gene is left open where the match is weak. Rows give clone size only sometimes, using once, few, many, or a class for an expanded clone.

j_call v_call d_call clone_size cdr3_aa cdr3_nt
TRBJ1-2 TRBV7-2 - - CASSLRGLHYGYTF TGTGCCAGCAGCTTAAGAGGGCTCCACTATGGCTACACCTTC
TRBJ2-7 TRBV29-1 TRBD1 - CSVAVRGTGSDEQYF TGCAGCGTTGCGGTCCGAGGGACAGGGTCCGACGAGCAGTACTTC
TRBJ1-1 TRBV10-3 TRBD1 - CAISDLGQDTEAFF TGTGCCATCAGTGATCTGGGACAGGACACTGAAGCTTTCTTT
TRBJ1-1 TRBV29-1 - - CSARPGLITEAFF TGCAGCGCCCGGCCAGGCCTTATAACTGAAGCTTTCTTT
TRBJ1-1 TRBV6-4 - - CASSESSHTEAFF TGTGCCAGCAGTGAAAGCTCTCACACTGAAGCTTTCTTT
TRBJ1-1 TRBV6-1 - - CASSEGGGLNTEAFF TGTGCCAGCAGTGAAGGGGGGGGGCTGAACACTGAAGCTTTCTTT
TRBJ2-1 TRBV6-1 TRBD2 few CASSETSGSTDEQFF TGTGCCAGCAGTGAAACTAGCGGGAGTACGGATGAGCAGTTCTTC
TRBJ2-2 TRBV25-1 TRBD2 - CASSEPIQREKTGELFF TGTGCCAGCAGTGAACCTATTCAGCGGGAGAAGACCGGGGAGCTGTTTTTT
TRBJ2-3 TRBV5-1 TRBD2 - CASSLSSGGATDTQYF TGCGCCAGCAGCTTGTCGAGCGGGGGGGCGACAGATACGCAGTATTTT
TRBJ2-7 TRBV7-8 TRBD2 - CASSLGGNLGRSHVFYEQYF TGTGCCAGCAGCTTGGGAGGGAATTTGGGGAGGTCGCATGTTTTTTACGAGCAGTACTTC
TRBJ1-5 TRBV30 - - CAWSVSSGSNQPQHF TGTGCCTGGAGTGTTAGTAGTGGTAGCAATCAGCCCCAGCATTTT
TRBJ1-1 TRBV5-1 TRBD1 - CASSFHQGAADTEAFF TGCGCCAGCAGCTTTCACCAGGGGGCTGCTGACACTGAAGCTTTCTTT
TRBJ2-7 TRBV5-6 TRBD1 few CASSKNRGLDLEQYF TGTGCCAGCAGCAAAAACAGGGGGTTGGATCTCGAGCAGTACTTC
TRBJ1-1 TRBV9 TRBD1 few CASSVDEGGAPFF TGTGCCAGCAGCGTAGACGAAGGGGGCGCGCCTTTCTTT
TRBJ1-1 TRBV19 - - CASTTVGDMNTEAFF TGTGCCAGTACCACCGTTGGGGACATGAACACTGAAGCTTTCTTT
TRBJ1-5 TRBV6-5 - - CASSLTQGNQPQHF TGTGCCAGCAGTTTGACACAGGGTAATCAGCCCCAGCATTTT
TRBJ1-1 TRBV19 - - CASSLQSGFNTEAFF TGTGCCAGTAGTCTCCAATCGGGGTTTAACACTGAAGCTTTCTTT
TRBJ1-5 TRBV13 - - CASSLGLGSNQPQHF TGTGCCAGCAGCTTAGGCCTAGGTAGCAATCAGCCCCAGCATTTT
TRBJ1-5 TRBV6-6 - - CASSYPDRINQPQHF TGTGCCAGCAGTTACCCCGACAGGATCAATCAGCCCCAGCATTTT
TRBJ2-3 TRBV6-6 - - CASSPGSSTDTQYF TGTGCCAGCAGCCCGGGATCTAGCACAGATACGCAGTATTTT
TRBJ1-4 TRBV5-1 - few CASSLQGIGTNEKLFF TGCGCCAGCAGCTTGCAGGGCATCGGAACTAATGAAAAACTGTTTTTT
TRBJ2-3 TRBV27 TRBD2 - CASTLNGRAGTDTQYF TGTGCCAGCACTCTTAACGGGAGGGCCGGCACAGATACGCAGTATTTT
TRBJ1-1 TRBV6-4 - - CASAPEGTNTEAFF TGTGCCAGCGCCCCGGAGGGCACGAACACTGAAGCTTTCTTT
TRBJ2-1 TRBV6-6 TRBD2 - CASRPRAGVGYNEQFF TGTGCCAGCAGACCCCGCGCGGGAGTGGGGTACAATGAGCAGTTCTTC
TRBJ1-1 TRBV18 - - CASSPTNRPNTEAFF TGTGCCAGCTCACCTACTAACAGGCCAAACACTGAAGCTTTCTTT
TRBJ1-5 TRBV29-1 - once CSARQADNQPQHF TGCAGCGCACGACAGGCCGACAATCAGCCCCAGCATTTT
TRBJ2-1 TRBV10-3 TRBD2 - CAISGTSGGALSQFF TGTGCCATCAGCGGGACTAGCGGGGGGGCCCTGTCGCAGTTCTTC
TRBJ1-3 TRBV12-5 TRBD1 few CASGKDRDSGNTIYF TGTGCTAGTGGCAAAGACAGGGACAGTGGAAACACCATATATTTT
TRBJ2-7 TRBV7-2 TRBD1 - CASSYQGQGAREQYF TGTGCCAGCAGCTACCAGGGACAGGGGGCTCGAGAGCAGTACTTC
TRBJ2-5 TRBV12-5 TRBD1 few CASGLGQNQETQYF TGTGCTAGTGGCTTGGGACAGAACCAAGAGACCCAGTACTTC
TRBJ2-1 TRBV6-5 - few CASSYSNGEQFF TGTGCCAGCAGTTACTCGAACGGTGAGCAGTTCTTC